Shown below are 5 T cell receptor beta chains from a single sample sequenced in a study of circulating and synovial CD4+ cells in juvenile arthritis. The protocol was immunoSEQ multiplex PCR, while the TCRdb copy is restricted to in-frame clones and leaves out a portion. The sample consists of around 32,000 clones, over 90% of them appearing once. The sample comprised CD4+ T cells from blood. These TCRs come from a human donor with juvenile idiopathic arthritis.

The V call is TRBV23-1, the J call TRBJ1-2, with 7 bases lining up with TRBD1. TRBV23-1 is an ORF for which the function is uncertain. Trimming cost V 2 bases and J 7 bases; bases outside gene matches: 4. CDR3 length: 13 amino acids. The CDR3 coding sequence is TGCGCCAGCAGTCAAGAAGGGGGCGGTGGCTACACCTTC. The encoded protein is CASSQEGGGGYTF.

The V call is TRBV30, the J call TRBJ1-1; the match to TRBD1 covers 7 bases. The CDR3 loop spans 15 amino acids. J gave up 2 bases and V 3 bases, and 9 bases lay outside the gene matches. The germline V gene has CDR1 GTSNPN and CDR2 SVGIG (reference sequence). The CDR3 DNA sequence: TGTGCCTGGAGCGTAGGGACAGCATTAAACACTGAAGCTTTCTTT. It is translated as CAWSVGTALNTEAFF. Full variable domain (rest looked up from reference TRBV30 and TRBJ1-1): SQTIHQWPATLVQPVGSPLSLECTVEGTSNPNLYWYRQAAGRGLQLLFYSVGIGQISSEVPQNLSASRPQDRQFILSSKKLLLSDSGFYLCAWSVGTALNTEAFFGQGTRLTVV.

This chain's CDR3 is CASSLGGVRAINGEQFF. The DNA for the CDR3 is TGTGCCAGCAGCTTAGGCGGGGTTCGAGCAATAAACGGAGAGCAGTTCTTC. V and J are TRBV7-3 and TRBJ2-1; perhaps TRBD2 as D (6 bases). V gave up 2 bases and J gave up 10 bases, with 24 bases separating them. The CDR3 spans 17 residues. Looked up from germline, CDR1 is SGHTA and CDR2 is FQGTGA.

This clone was observed a single time. One junction end disagrees with the germline gene, perhaps due to a read error. Different DNA sequences within this sample yield the same CDR3. The CDR3 here is CASSELGQGNSPLHF. CDR3 nucleotides: TGTGCCAGCAGTGAATTGGGGCAGGGTAATTCCCCCCTCCACTTT. The chain carries TRBV2 and TRBJ1-6; maybe TRBD1 (5 bases). The CDR3 sequence is 15 residues long. Germline values: CDR1 SNHLY, CDR2 FYNNEI.

The J gene is TRBJ2-7, the V gene TRBV27; 7 bases match TRBD1. The V gene end was trimmed by 5 bases and the J gene end by 4 bases; junction bases not matched to a gene: 8. CDR1 MNHEY and CDR2 SMNVEV come from the germline V gene (reference sequence). The CDR3 covers 14 residues. The DNA for the CDR3 is TGTGCCAGCAGTCAAGGGGGCTGGGGGTACGAGCAGTACTTC. It codes for CASSQGGWGYEQYF.